The 22 T cell receptor beta chains below come from one sample, sequenced in a study of T cell repertoires in cytomegalovirus infection. TCRdb reprocessed the reads with MiXCR, giving one entry per CDR3 protein. The sample shows around 310,000 distinct CDR3 sequences, about 17% of them seen only once. Sequenced input: PBMCs. These receptors all stem from a human donor in good health (CMV status not recorded). Some clones in this sample may be carry-over from other donors' samples.

This clonotype occurred a few times. The chain recombines TRBV6-2 or TRBV6-3 with TRBJ2-3; 7 bases map to TRBD1. The germline gives CDR1 MNHEY, CDR2 SVGEGT. The CDR3 extends over 15 amino acids. V shed 6 bases and J 2 bases; nucleotides not matched to a gene: 8. The CDR3 DNA is TGTGCCAGCAGCAGAGGACAGGTCTCCACAGATACGCAGTATTTT. Its protein is CASSRGQVSTDTQYF.

This clonotype was detected many times. The chain uses TRBV6-2 or TRBV6-3 and TRBJ2-1; TRBD2 might be the D (5 bases). The CDR3 is 16 amino acids. Trimming left V 2 bases short and J 10 bases short, with 21 bases between. CDR1 MNHEY and CDR2 SVGEGT come from the germline V gene. CDR3 nucleotide sequence: TGTGCCAGCAGTTACGGGGAGTCCTCCTACAATGAAGAGCAGTTCTTC. Translated, it gives CASSYGESSYNEEQFF.

Ten or more counts support this clonotype. This sequence joins TRBV18 and TRBJ2-7, with 9 bases identical to TRBD1. Trimming at V came to 6 bases and at J to 3 bases, leaving 6 bases not matched to a gene. From germline, CDR1 is KGHSH and CDR2 LQKENI. This CDR3 has 14 residues. CDR3 coding DNA: TGTGCCAGCTCGCCGGGACAGGGTAGCTACGAGCAGTACTTC. It codes for CASSPGQGSYEQYF.

This clonotype was seen at least ten times. This CDR3 reads CASSLAVGGTEAFF. The CDR3 DNA sequence: TGTGCCAGCAGCTTAGCGGTAGGGGGAACTGAAGCTTTCTTT. This chain connects TRBV7-2 to TRBJ1-1, with D maybe TRBD1 (6 bases). The CDR3 length is 14 residues. Germline CDR1 and CDR2: SGHTA and FQGNSA. The V and J ends lost 0 bases and 5 bases respectively, with 10 bases between them. The full variable domain, completed using reference TRBV7-2 and TRBJ1-1, is GAGVSQSPSNKVTEKGKDVELRCDPISGHTALYWYRQSLGQGLEFLIYFQGNSAPDKSGLPSDRFSAERTGGSVSTLTIQRTQQEDSAVYLCASSLAVGGTEAFFGQGTRLTVV.

For the CDR3, the DNA is TGCAGTGCGGGGGGCCTCGGGAGGAACACTGAAGCTTTCTTT. Protein: CSAGGLGRNTEAFF. The rearrangement joins TRBV20-1 to TRBJ1-1; weak D call: TRBD1 (6 bases). CDR1 and CDR2 (germline): DFQATT, SNEGSKA (reference sequence). This CDR3 spans 14 amino acids. V gave up 6 bases and J gave up 1 base, with 15 bases separating them.

V and J are TRBV20-1 and TRBJ2-7, with D perhaps matching TRBD2 (7 bases). V was shortened by 5 bases and J by 6 bases, with 23 bases between the two germline ends. Germline V gene sequence: CDR1 DFQATT, CDR2 SNEGSKA (reference sequence). The CDR3 is 15 amino acids. In DNA form, the CDR3 reads TGCAGTGCTGTGGGGGGCGGGGGCGCATCCGCCGAGCAGTACTTC. Its protein is CSAVGGGGASAEQYF.

This clonotype was detected only a few times. The chain employs TRBV20-1 and TRBJ1-5; 11 nucleotides agree with TRBD1. Germline trimming cut 1 base from V and 5 bases from J; bases unmatched to any gene: 1. The CDR3 extends over 14 amino acids. Germline CDR1 reads DFQATT; CDR2 reads SNEGSKA (reference sequence). Here the CDR3 DNA reads TGCAGTGCTAGAGGGGGACAGGGGGATCAGCCCCAGCATTTT. Amino acid sequence: CSARGGQGDQPQHF.

This clonotype was detected only a few times. At one end the junction does not follow the germline gene, possibly because of a read error. CDR3 amino acids: CASSETGYPNYGYTF. CDR3 in DNA: TGTGCCAGCAGTGAAACGGGATACCCTAATTATGGCTACACCTTC. This sequence joins TRBV2 and TRBJ1-2; D gene ambiguous. CDR1 is SNHLY and CDR2 is FYNNEI in the germline V gene. CDR3 size: 15 residues.

Turning to this clonotype: Compared with germline, one end of the junction differs, possibly owing to a read error. The V call is TRBV20-1, the J call TRBJ1-5; 12 bases fit TRBD1. CDR3 length equals 16 residues. Germline CDR1 is DFQATT and CDR2 is SNEGSKA (reference sequence). The CDR3, as DNA: TGCAGTGCTAGCGCCGGGACAGGGGGCTTCAATCAGCCCCAGCACTTT. Encoded protein: CSASAGTGGFNQPQHF.

This clonotype appeared many times. V gene TRBV12-3 or TRBV12-4 combines with J gene TRBJ1-1; D not resolved. Trimming shortened V by 2 bases and J by 4 bases, and 20 bases separated the two germline ends. The CDR3 has 17 residues. CDR3 nucleotide sequence: TGTGCCAGCAGTTTATCAGTGGGATTTCGCTTAAGCACTGAAGCTTTCTTT. Translating gives CASSLSVGFRLSTEAFF.

The chain carries TRBV12-3 or TRBV12-4 and TRBJ1-2; D gene ambiguous. This CDR3 has 13 residues. With 1 base removed from V and 6 bases from J, the gap between germline ends came to 9 bases. The CDR3 DNA sequence: TGTGCCAGCAGTTTAGATAGCAGCAATGGCTACACCTTC. This codes for CASSLDSSNGYTF.

The count of this clonotype is one. The chain links TRBV20-1 to TRBJ1-5; no definite D call. Trimming removed 7 bases from V and 3 bases from J, with 10 bases in between. The CDR3 consists of 12 residues. Germline V CDR1 and CDR2: DFQATT, SNEGSKA (reference sequence). The CDR3 protein is CSGYRPNQPQHF. As DNA, the CDR3 is TGCAGTGGGTACCGGCCCAATCAGCCCCAGCATTTT.

At least ten counts were recorded for this clonotype. The chain employs TRBV7-2 and TRBJ2-3; D unclear. V was trimmed by 5 bases and J by 6 bases, leaving 15 bases between them. This CDR3 spans 14 amino acids. Per germline, CDR1 SGHTA and CDR2 FQGNSA. CDR3 in amino acids: CASSPRVIRDTQYF. The DNA for the CDR3 is TGTGCCAGCAGCCCCCGGGTCATACGGGATACGCAGTATTTT.

This clonotype was detected ten times or more. This chain joins TRBV7-2 and TRBJ2-6; 8 bases are a match to TRBD2. The trim removed 2 bases at V and 4 bases at J, leaving 13 bases unmatched. The germline CDR1 and CDR2 sequences are SGHTA and FQGNSA. The CDR3 is 19 amino acids. This CDR3 reads CASSLRGVGGAGGANVLTF. Here the CDR3 DNA reads TGTGCCAGCAGCTTACGAGGGGTCGGGGGGGCGGGGGGGGCCAACGTCCTGACTTTC.

This clonotype has ten or more counts. This chain connects TRBV4-2 to TRBJ2-2, with 8 bases that match TRBD2. Per the germline V gene, CDR1 is LGHNA and CDR2 is YNFKEQ. This CDR3 region has 15 residues. V gave up 0 bases and J gave up 3 bases; unmatched junction bases: 0. CDR3 sequence: CASSQELADTGELFF. The CDR3 DNA reads TGTGCCAGCAGCCAAGAACTAGCGGACACCGGGGAGCTGTTTTTT.

This clonotype came up many times. This CDR3 is CASSRRQLNTEAFF. CDR3 nucleotides: TGCGCCAGCAGCCGTCGACAGCTGAACACTGAAGCTTTCTTT. The genes are TRBV4-3 and TRBJ1-1, with TRBD1 as a possible D gene (5 bases). V lost 4 bases and J 0 bases, leaving 9 bases between the germline ends. This CDR3 is built from 14 residues. Per the germline V gene, CDR1 is LGHNA and CDR2 is YSLEER.

The chain uses TRBV20-1 and TRBJ2-7; D perhaps matches TRBD1 (5 bases). Trimming removed 3 bases at V and 2 bases at J, with 11 bases between. The length of the CDR3 is 13 residues. The germline V gene has CDR1 DFQATT and CDR2 SNEGSKA (reference sequence). The CDR3 sequence: CSASSGAPYEQYF. The CDR3 DNA is TGCAGTGCTAGTTCTGGGGCCCCCTACGAGCAGTACTTC.

This clonotype was counted ten times or more. J is TRBJ1-1 and V is TRBV7-2; D is ambiguous. The CDR3 runs to 14 residues. Trimming left V 2 bases short and J 3 bases short, with 10 bases between. Looked up from germline, CDR1 is SGHTA and CDR2 is FQGNSA. CDR3 DNA: TGTGCCAGCAGCTTATCAGTGAGGGACACTGAAGCTTTCTTT. It specifies CASSLSVRDTEAFF.

This clonotype showed up many times. The J gene is TRBJ2-1, the V gene TRBV7-4; the D gene is possibly TRBD2 (6 bases). CDR1 and CDR2 from the germline V gene are SGHVT and SQSDAQ. V was pared by 3 bases and J by 0 bases, with 12 bases between. The CDR3 spans 16 residues. This CDR3 reads CASSFGSPSSYNEQFF. In DNA, the CDR3 is TGTGCCAGCAGCTTCGGGAGTCCCAGCTCCTACAATGAGCAGTTCTTC.

This chain uses TRBV28 with TRBJ1-2; 9 positions agree with TRBD1. The CDR3 consists of 14 residues. Germline CDR1 reads MDHEN; CDR2 reads SYDVKM. Trimming at V came to 5 bases and at J to 6 bases, leaving 7 bases not matched to a gene. The CDR3 loop reads CASSPGQGSDGYTF. The DNA for the CDR3 is TGTGCCAGCAGTCCGGGACAGGGATCTGATGGCTACACCTTC.

This clonotype occurred a few times. The V and J genes are TRBV12-3 or TRBV12-4 and TRBJ2-5, with a possible D match to TRBD2 (6 bases). The CDR3 spans 13 residues. Trimming pared 3 bases from V and 3 bases from J, leaving 8 bases between. The CDR3 DNA is TGTGCCAGCAGTTTCCAGCGGGAAGAGACCCAGTACTTC. Translating gives CASSFQREETQYF.

The table lists this clonotype with many counts. This chain uses TRBV27 with TRBJ2-7; TRBD2 matches at 14 bases. Germline V CDR1 and CDR2: MNHEY, SMNVEV (reference sequence). The V segment lost 5 bases and the J segment 7 bases; nucleotides outside the gene matches: 10. This CDR3 spans 16 amino acids. The CDR3 here is CASSTGLAGAGGEQYF. CDR3 nucleotides: TGTGCCAGCAGTACGGGACTAGCGGGGGCCGGGGGGGAGCAGTACTTC.